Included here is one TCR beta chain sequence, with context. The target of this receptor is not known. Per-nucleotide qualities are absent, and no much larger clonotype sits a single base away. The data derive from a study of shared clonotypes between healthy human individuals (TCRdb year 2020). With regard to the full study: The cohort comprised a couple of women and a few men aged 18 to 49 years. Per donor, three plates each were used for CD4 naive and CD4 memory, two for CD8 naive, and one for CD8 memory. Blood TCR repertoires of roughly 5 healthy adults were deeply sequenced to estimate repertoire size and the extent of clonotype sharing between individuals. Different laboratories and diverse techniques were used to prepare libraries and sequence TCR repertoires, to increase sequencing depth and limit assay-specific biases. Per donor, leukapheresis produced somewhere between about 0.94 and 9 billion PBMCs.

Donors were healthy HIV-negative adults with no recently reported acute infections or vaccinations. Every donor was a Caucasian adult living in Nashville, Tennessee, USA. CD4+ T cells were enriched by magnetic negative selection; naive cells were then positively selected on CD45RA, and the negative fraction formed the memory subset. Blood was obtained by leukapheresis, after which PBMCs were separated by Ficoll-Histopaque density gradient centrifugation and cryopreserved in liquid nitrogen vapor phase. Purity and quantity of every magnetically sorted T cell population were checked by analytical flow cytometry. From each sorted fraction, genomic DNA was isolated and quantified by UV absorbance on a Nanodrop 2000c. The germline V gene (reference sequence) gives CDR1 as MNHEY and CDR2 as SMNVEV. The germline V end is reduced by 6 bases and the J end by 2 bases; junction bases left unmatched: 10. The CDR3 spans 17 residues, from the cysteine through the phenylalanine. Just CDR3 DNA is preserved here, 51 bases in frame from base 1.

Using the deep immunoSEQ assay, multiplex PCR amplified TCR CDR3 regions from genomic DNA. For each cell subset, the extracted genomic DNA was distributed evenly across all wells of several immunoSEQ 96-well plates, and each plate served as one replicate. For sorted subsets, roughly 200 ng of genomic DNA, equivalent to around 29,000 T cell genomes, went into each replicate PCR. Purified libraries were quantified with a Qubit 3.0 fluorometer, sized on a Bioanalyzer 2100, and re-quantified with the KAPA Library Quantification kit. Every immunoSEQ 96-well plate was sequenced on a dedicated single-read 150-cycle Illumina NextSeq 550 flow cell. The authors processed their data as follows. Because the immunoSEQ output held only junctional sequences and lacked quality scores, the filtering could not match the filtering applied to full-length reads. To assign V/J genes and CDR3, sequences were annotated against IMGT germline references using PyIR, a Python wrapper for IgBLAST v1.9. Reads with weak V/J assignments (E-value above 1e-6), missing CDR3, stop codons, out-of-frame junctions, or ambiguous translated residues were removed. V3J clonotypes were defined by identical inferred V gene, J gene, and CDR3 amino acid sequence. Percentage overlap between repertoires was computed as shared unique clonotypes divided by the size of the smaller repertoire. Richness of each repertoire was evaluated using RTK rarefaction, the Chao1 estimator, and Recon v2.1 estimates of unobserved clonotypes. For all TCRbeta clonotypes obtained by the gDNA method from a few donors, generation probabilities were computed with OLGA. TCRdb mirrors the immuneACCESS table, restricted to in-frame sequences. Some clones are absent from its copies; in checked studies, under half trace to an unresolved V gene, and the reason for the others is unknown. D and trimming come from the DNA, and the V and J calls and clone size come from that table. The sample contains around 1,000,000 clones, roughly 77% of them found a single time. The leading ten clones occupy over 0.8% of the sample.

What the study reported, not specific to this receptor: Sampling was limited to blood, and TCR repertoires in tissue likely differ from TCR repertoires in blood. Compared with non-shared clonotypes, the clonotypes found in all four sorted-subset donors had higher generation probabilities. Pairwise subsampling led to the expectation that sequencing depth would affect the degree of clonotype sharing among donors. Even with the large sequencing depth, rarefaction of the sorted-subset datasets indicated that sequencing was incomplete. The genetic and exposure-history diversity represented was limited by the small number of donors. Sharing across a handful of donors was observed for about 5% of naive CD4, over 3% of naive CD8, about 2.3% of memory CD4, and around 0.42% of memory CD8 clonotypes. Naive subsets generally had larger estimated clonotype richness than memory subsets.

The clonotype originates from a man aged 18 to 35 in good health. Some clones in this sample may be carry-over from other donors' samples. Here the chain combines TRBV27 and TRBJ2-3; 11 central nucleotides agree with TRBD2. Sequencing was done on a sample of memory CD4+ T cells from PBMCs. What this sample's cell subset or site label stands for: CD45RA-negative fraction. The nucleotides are TGTGCCAGCAGACTCCGTACGGGACTAGCGGTCACAGATACGCAGTATTTT. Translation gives CASRLRTGLAVTDTQYF.